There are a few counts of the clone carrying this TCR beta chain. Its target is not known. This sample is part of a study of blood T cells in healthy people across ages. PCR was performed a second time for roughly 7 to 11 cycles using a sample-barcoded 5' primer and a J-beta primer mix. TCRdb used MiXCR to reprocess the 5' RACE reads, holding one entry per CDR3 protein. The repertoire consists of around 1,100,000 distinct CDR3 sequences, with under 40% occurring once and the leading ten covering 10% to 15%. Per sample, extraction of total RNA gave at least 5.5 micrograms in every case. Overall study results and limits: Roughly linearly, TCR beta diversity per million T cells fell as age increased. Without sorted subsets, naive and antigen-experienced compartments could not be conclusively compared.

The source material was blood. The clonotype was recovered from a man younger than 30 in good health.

Written as DNA, the CDR3 is TGTGCCATCAGTGAGTCGATGGGCCAGATTGATGGCTACACCTTC. Its translation: CAISESMGQIDGYTF. The chain employs TRBV10-3 and TRBJ1-2; D is ambiguous. CDR1 and CDR2 from the germline V gene are ENHRY and SYGVKD. The CDR3 totals 15 residues. Between the trimmed V and J ends, which lost 0 bases and 6 bases, there was a span of 14 bases.